These 21 T cell receptor beta chains originate from one sample sequenced in a study of blood T cell repertoires in COVID-19. TCRdb's copy holds only in-frame clones and misses some; the assay was immunoSEQ multiplex PCR. Of about 330,000 clones listed, about 90% are singletons. Sequenced material: PBMCs or T cells enriched from blood (not recorded which). Receptors were obtained from a man aged 30 to 45 who had recovered from COVID-19.

This chain joins TRBV6-1 and TRBJ1-6, with D unresolved. CDR1 MNHNS and CDR2 SASEGT come from the germline V gene. V dropped 2 bases and J dropped 0 bases, with 5 bases sitting between them. This CDR3 region has 15 residues. In DNA, the CDR3 is TGTGCCAGCAGTGAAAGGAGCTCCTATAATTCACCCCTCCACTTT. This codes for CASSERSSYNSPLHF.

The chain links TRBV10-1 to TRBJ1-1; D unresolved. Trimming removed 0 bases at V and 5 bases at J, with 7 bases between. Germline CDR1 is WNHNN and CDR2 is SYGVQD (reference sequence). The CDR3 extends over 13 amino acids. The CDR3 DNA is TGCGCCAGCAGTGAGTCCGTCGAGACTGAAGCTTTCTTT. This codes for CASSESVETEAFF.

This clone was detected only a few times. The chain combines TRBV25-1 with TRBJ2-7; 7 nucleotides match TRBD1. J lost 0 bases, V lost 7 bases, and 6 bases had no gene match. The CDR3 consists of 14 residues. Germline assignment: CDR1 MGHDK and CDR2 SYGVNS. As DNA, the CDR3 is TGTGCCAGCACTGGGACAGATATCTCCTACGAGCAGTACTTC. This translates into CASTGTDISYEQYF.

The chain combines TRBV27 with TRBJ1-5, with D unresolved. Germline CDR1 is MNHEY and CDR2 is SMNVEV (reference sequence). V lost 7 bases and J lost 4, with 17 bases in between. The CDR3 spans 15 residues. The CDR3 nucleotides are TGTGCCAGCACCCCATCGGGGTGGGGAAATCAGCCCCAGCATTTT. This gives the protein CASTPSGWGNQPQHF.

This chain joins TRBV7-8 and TRBJ1-5, with no clear D. Germline V gene sequence: CDR1 SGHVS, CDR2 FQNEAQ. The CDR3 is 13 residues long. The germline V and J ends were trimmed by 5 bases and 1 base, with 6 bases remaining between them. DNA of the CDR3: TGTGCCAGCAGCCAACAGAGCAATCAGCCCCAGCATTTT. Amino acids: CASSQQSNQPQHF.

This clone was counted only a few times. The chain has TRBV6-1 and TRBJ2-7, with D perhaps matching TRBD2 (6 bases). Trimming shortened V by 1 base and J by 1 base, and 11 bases separated the two germline ends. This CDR3 is 15 amino acids long. The germline gives CDR1 MNHNS, CDR2 SASEGT. Here the CDR3 reads CASSEGYGGSYEQYF. The CDR3 region has the DNA TGTGCCAGCAGTGAAGGTTATGGGGGGTCCTACGAGCAGTACTTC.

The chain joins TRBV3-1 (or the pseudogene TRBV3-2) to TRBJ2-5, with 15 bases lining up with TRBD2. Trimming removed 4 bases from V and 5 bases from J; junction bases left unmatched: 8. This CDR3 has 17 residues. CDR1 is LGHDT and CDR2 is YNNKEL in the germline V gene (reference sequence). This chain's CDR3 is CASSPLGLAGGRETQYF. CDR3 in DNA: TGTGCCAGCAGCCCATTAGGACTAGCGGGGGGGCGGGAGACCCAGTACTTC.

The chain employs TRBV9 and TRBJ1-3, with TRBD1 matching over 8 bases. CDR3 length equals 16 residues. CDR1 and CDR2 (germline): SGDLS, YYNGEE. Unmatched junction bases numbered 8, after V lost 4 bases and J lost 2 bases. The CDR3 sequence is CASSTTGQGTGNTIYF. In DNA form, the CDR3 reads TGTGCCAGCAGCACAACCGGACAGGGTACTGGAAACACCATATATTTT.

The V call is TRBV7-9, the J call TRBJ1-1; D perhaps matches TRBD1 (5 bases). The CDR3 has 14 amino acids. Germline assignment: CDR1 SEHNR and CDR2 FQNEAQ (reference sequence). V was trimmed by 3 bases and J by 4 bases, leaving 12 bases between them. CDR3 nucleotide sequence: TGTGCCAGCAGCTTCCGGTTGGGGGGCACTGAAGCTTTCTTT. It codes for CASSFRLGGTEAFF.

This chain joins TRBV5-1 and TRBJ1-2; TRBD1 is a possible D gene (5 bases). From germline, CDR1 is SGHRS and CDR2 YFSETQ. V was trimmed by 0 bases and J by 4 bases, leaving 16 bases between them. This CDR3 has 16 residues. CDR3 loop: CASSLAVGEVVYGYTF. The CDR3 region has the DNA TGCGCCAGCAGCTTGGCCGTGGGGGAGGTAGTCTATGGCTACACCTTC.

The chain combines TRBV7-9 with TRBJ2-7; 10 positions match TRBD1. In germline, CDR1 is SEHNR, CDR2 FQNEAQ (reference sequence). The ends lost 5 bases at V and 5 bases at J; junction bases unmatched: 6. This CDR3 has 14 amino acids. CDR3 coding DNA: TGTGCCAGCAGCGTCAGACAGGGGGCTCACGAGCAGTACTTC. Translation: CASSVRQGAHEQYF.

This chain uses TRBV6-1 with TRBJ2-7, with 7 bases that match TRBD1. Germline V CDR1 and CDR2: MNHNS, SASEGT. The CDR3 has 16 residues. J gave up 3 bases and V 1 base, and 9 bases lay outside the gene matches. CDR3 coding DNA: TGTGCCAGCAGTGAAGGAGGGACAGTGGCCTTCTACGAGCAGTACTTC. Translating it yields CASSEGGTVAFYEQYF.

The V and J genes are TRBV10-1 and TRBJ1-2; TRBD1 aligns across 7 bases. Germline V gene lookup returns CDR1 WNHNN and CDR2 SYGVQD (reference sequence). J lost 8 bases, V lost 2 bases, and 8 bases had no gene match. CDR3 length: 14 amino acids. The CDR3, as DNA: TGCGCCAGCAGTGAGACCCGACAGGGTAACGGCTACACCTTC. It translates to CASSETRQGNGYTF.

The rearrangement uses TRBV6-5 and TRBJ1-1; D is ambiguous. The CDR3 length is 11 residues. Germline values: CDR1 MNHEY, CDR2 SVGAGI. The ends were cut back, 8 bases at V and 3 bases at J, with 7 bases in the middle. The CDR3 loop is CASGPYTEAFF. CDR3 sequence (DNA): TGTGCCAGCGGGCCTTACACTGAAGCTTTCTTT.

The gene calls are TRBV19 and TRBJ1-2, with a tentative D call TRBD1 (5 bases). CDR3 length: 14 residues. Germline CDR1 is LNHDA and CDR2 is SQIVND (reference sequence). With 5 bases removed from V and 4 bases from J, the gap between germline ends came to 14 bases. Written as DNA, the CDR3 is TGTGCCAGTAGTCGGGGGGGAAGATTCTATGGCTACACCTTC. Translating gives CASSRGGRFYGYTF.

V gene TRBV30 combines with J gene TRBJ2-7; D is unclear. The ends were cut back, 0 bases at V and 6 bases at J, with 12 bases in the middle. The CDR3 consists of 13 residues. In germline, CDR1 is GTSNPN, CDR2 SVGIG (reference sequence). The DNA of the CDR3 is TGTGCCTGGAGTGTAGGCCGTGGGCTCGAGCAGTACTTC. Residues: CAWSVGRGLEQYF.

This chain joins TRBV24-1 and TRBJ1-5; tentative D call: TRBD1 (5 bases). The V gene lost 0 bases and the J gene lost 5 bases, with 7 bases spanning the gap. Looked up from germline, CDR1 is KGHDR and CDR2 is SFDVKD. The CDR3 length is 14 residues. The CDR3 loop reads CATSDLDSYQPQHF. In DNA, the CDR3 is TGTGCCACCAGTGATTTGGACAGCTATCAGCCCCAGCATTTT.

In its sample, this clone was seen a few times. The chain has TRBV2 and TRBJ1-4; unclear D gene. Trimming removed 6 bases at V and 0 bases at J, with 8 bases between. Germline-derived CDR1 and CDR2 are SNHLY and FYNNEI. There are 14 residues in the CDR3. This CDR3 is CASSVGSTNEKLFF. CDR3 DNA: TGTGCCAGCAGCGTCGGTTCAACTAATGAAAAACTGTTTTTT. Full variable domain (outside the CDR3, taken from reference TRBV2 and TRBJ1-4): EPEVTQTPSHQVTQMGQEVILRCVPISNHLYFYWYRQILGQKVEFLVSFYNNEISEKSEIFDDQFSVERPDGSNFTLKIRSTKLEDSAMYFCASSVGSTNEKLFFGSGTQLSVL.

The chain links TRBV3-1 (or the pseudogene TRBV3-2) to TRBJ2-5; 13 bases align to TRBD2. The V and J ends lost 4 bases and 4 bases, in that order; junction bases with no gene match: 9. Germline-derived CDR1 and CDR2 are LGHDT and YNNKEL (reference sequence). CDR3 length equals 17 residues. CDR3 amino acids: CASSLTTSGGLGETQYF. The CDR3 nucleotides read TGTGCCAGCAGCCTTACGACTAGCGGGGGGCTGGGAGAGACCCAGTACTTC.

The rearrangement joins TRBV2 to TRBJ1-5; D ambiguous. Trimming cost V 6 bases and J 3 bases, with 6 bases left between them. The length of the CDR3 is 12 residues. Germline-derived CDR1 and CDR2 are SNHLY and FYNNEI. The CDR3 DNA follows: TGTGCCAGCAGCGACTTCAATCAGCCCCAGCATTTT. Translated, it gives CASSDFNQPQHF.

The gene calls are TRBV19 and TRBJ1-5; the D is unclear. V shed 1 base and J shed 5 bases, with 6 bases lying between them. This CDR3 has 13 amino acids. Germline loops: CDR1 LNHDA, CDR2 SQIVND (reference sequence). CDR3 DNA: TGTGCCAGTAGTATAGGAAACTATCAGCCCCAGCATTTT. Amino acid sequence: CASSIGNYQPQHF.